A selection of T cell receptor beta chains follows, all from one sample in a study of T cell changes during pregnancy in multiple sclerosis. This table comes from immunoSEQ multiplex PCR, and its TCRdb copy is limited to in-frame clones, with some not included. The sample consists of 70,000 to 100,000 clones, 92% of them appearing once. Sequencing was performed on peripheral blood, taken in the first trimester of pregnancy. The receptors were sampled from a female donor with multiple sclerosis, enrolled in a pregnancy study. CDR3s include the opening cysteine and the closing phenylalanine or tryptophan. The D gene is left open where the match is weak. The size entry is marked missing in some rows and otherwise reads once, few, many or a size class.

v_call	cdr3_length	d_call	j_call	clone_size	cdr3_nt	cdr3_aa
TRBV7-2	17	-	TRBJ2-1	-	TGTGCCAGCAGCTTCCTCCCGGGCGGGGCGGTTTACAATGAGCAGTTCTTC	CASSFLPGGAVYNEQFF
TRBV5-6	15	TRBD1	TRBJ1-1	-	TGTGCCAGCAGCTCCGGACAGGGCAAAAGGGCTGAAGCTTTCTTT	CASSSGQGKRAEAFF
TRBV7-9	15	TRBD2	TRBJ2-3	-	TGTGCCAGCAGCTTAAAGGGGACTAGCGGTGATACGCAGTATTTT	CASSLKGTSGDTQYF
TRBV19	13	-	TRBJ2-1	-	TGTGCCAGTAGCCTCCAGCGATACAATGAGCAGTTCTTC	CASSLQRYNEQFF
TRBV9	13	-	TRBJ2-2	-	TGTGCCAGCAGCGTAGGGACAGCCGGGGAGCTGTTTTTT	CASSVGTAGELFF
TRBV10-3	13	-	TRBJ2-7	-	TGTGCCATCAGTGAGTCCCTTAGATACGAGCAGTACTTC	CAISESLRYEQYF
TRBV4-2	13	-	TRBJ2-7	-	TGTGCCAGCAGCCAATTCCAGGGAATCGAGCAGTACTTC	CASSQFQGIEQYF
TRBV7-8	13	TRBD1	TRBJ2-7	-	TGTGCCAGCAGCTCGGGACAGGGAGGGGTGCAGTACTTC	CASSSGQGGVQYF
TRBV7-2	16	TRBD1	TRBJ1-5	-	TGTGCCAGCAGCTCCCGGGACAGGGGAGGGAATCAGCCCCAGCATTTT	CASSSRDRGGNQPQHF
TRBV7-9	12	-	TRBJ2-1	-	TGTGCCAGCGAAGGGAGTGACAATGAGCAGTTCTTC	CASEGSDNEQFF
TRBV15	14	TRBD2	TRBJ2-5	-	TGTGCCACCAGCGGGACTATTAAACAAGAGACCCAGTACTTC	CATSGTIKQETQYF
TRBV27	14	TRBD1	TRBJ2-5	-	TGTGCCAGCAGCAGCCAGACAGGGCGAGAGACCCAGTACTTC	CASSSQTGRETQYF
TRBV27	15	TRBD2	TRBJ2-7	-	TGTGCCAGCAGTTTATCGGGCGGGAGCTCCTACGAGCAGTACTTC	CASSLSGGSSYEQYF
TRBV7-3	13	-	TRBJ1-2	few	TGTGCCAGCAGCTTACGGGGGAACTATGGCTACACCTTC	CASSLRGNYGYTF
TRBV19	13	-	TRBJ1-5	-	TGTGCCAGTAGTCTTGGGGGCTGGCAGCCCCAGCATTTT	CASSLGGWQPQHF
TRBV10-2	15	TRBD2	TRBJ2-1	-	TGCGCCAGCAGTGATGCGGGACTAGGGAGGGATGAGCAGTTCTTC	CASSDAGLGRDEQFF
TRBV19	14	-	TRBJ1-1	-	TGTGCCAGTAGTACCTGGGCCCGAGGGCAGTCAGCTTTCTTT	CASSTWARGQSAFF
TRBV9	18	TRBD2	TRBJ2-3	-	TGTGCCAGCAGCGGTCGAGGAAGGGACTACCGTAGCACAGATACGCAGTATTTT	CASSGRGRDYRSTDTQYF
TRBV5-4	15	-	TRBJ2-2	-	TGTGCCAGCAGCTTGGGCGGGGCGAACACCGGGGAGCTGTTTTTT	CASSLGGANTGELFF
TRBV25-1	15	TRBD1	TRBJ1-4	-	TGTGCCAGCAGTGTGACCGGGACAGGGCTTGAAAAACTGTTTTTT	CASSVTGTGLEKLFF
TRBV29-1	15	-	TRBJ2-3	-	TGCAGCGTTGTGGGTAGACTAGACAGCACAGATACGCAGTATTTT	CSVVGRLDSTDTQYF
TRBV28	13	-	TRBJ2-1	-	TGTGCCAGCAGGATCGAGGGCGGGGACGAGCAGTTCTTC	CASRIEGGDEQFF
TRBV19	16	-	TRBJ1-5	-	TGTGCCAGTACCAACGTTAGGGGGGGAGCCCCTCAGCCCCAGCATTTT	CASTNVRGGAPQPQHF
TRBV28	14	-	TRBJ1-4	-	TGTGCCAGCAGGACGGGACACCCGAATGAAAAACTGTTTTTT	CASRTGHPNEKLFF
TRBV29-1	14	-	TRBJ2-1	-	TGCAGCGTAGTAGTCGGGACACTGTACAATGAGCAGTTCTTC	CSVVVGTLYNEQFF
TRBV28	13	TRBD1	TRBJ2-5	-	TGTGCCAGCAGGGGACAGGAGGTAGAGACCCAGTACTTC	CASRGQEVETQYF
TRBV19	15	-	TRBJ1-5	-	TGTGCCAGTAGCACATACCGGGACACTAATCAGCCCCAGCATTTT	CASSTYRDTNQPQHF
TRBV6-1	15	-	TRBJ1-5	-	TGTGCCAGCACGAAAAACTCGGGAGGCAATCAGCCCCAGCATTTT	CASTKNSGGNQPQHF
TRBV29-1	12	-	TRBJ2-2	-	TGCAGCGTTGAAGAGGAGGGCGGGGAGCTGTTTTTT	CSVEEEGGELFF
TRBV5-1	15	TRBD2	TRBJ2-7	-	TGCGCCAGCAGCCCATCCGGGACTAGCTATGGTGAGCAGTACTTC	CASSPSGTSYGEQYF
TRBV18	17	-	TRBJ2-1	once	TGTGCCAGCTCACCCAAGAATCTAGCGTTCTCCTACAATGAGCAGTTCTTC	CASSPKNLAFSYNEQFF
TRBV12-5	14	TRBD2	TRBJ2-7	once	TGTGCTAGTGGTCCGACTAGCGGGAAATACGAGCAGTACTTC	CASGPTSGKYEQYF
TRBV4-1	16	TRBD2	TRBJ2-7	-	TGCGCCAGCAGCCGCCTTACTAGCGGGAGTTCCTACGAGCAGTACTTC	CASSRLTSGSSYEQYF